These 18 T cell receptor beta chains were all obtained from the same sample, sequenced in a study of cytomegalovirus exposure and HLA in healthy donors (dated by TCRdb to the late 2010s). Library prep was done by the immunoSEQ multiplex PCR assay. For the multiplex PCR, a mixture combining 60 forward primers for TCR Vbeta segments and 13 reverse primers for TCR Jbeta segments was used. The table comes from immuneACCESS by way of TCRdb, which keeps in-frame sequences with V and J called. Part of the clones is missing from these tables; in studies checked, under half for an unresolved V gene and the rest for unknown reasons. Recorded for this sample are about 110,000 clones; around three quarters of them occurred a single time. Together, the top ten hold around 1.2% of the sample. The sequencing input was PBMCs. These receptors came from a young woman in good health and CMV-seronegative.

The chain is built from TRBV4-2 and TRBJ2-7; 8 nucleotides agree with TRBD2. Germline lookup yields CDR1 LGHNA and CDR2 YNFKEQ. The V segment lost 1 base and the J segment 2 bases; nucleotides outside the gene matches: 13. The CDR3 runs to 18 residues. CDR3 region: CASSQAHSTSVNPYEQYF. CDR3 bases: TGTGCCAGCAGCCAAGCCCACTCGACTAGCGTAAATCCCTACGAGCAGTACTTC.

The chain links TRBV19 to TRBJ2-1; the D gene is possibly TRBD1 (5 bases). Trimming stripped 10 bases from V and 0 bases from J, with 13 bases between. Germline V gene lookup returns CDR1 LNHDA and CDR2 SQIVND (reference sequence). The length of the CDR3 is 14 residues. The CDR3 reads CATNEDISYNEQFF. The CDR3 DNA reads TGTGCCACTAATGAGGACATCTCCTACAATGAGCAGTTCTTC.

The genes are TRBV28 and TRBJ2-7, with D tentatively TRBD2 (7 bases). CDR1 and CDR2 (germline): MDHEN, SYDVKM. The CDR3 runs 15 residues. The V gene lost 2 bases and the J gene lost 0 bases, with 11 bases spanning the gap. CDR3 amino acids: CASSLGGGASYEQYF. The CDR3 nucleotides read TGTGCCAGCAGTTTAGGTGGGGGGGCCTCCTACGAGCAGTACTTC.

The chain has TRBV5-1 and TRBJ2-7; D is perhaps TRBD1 (6 bases). Trimming took off 1 base at V and 4 bases at J, with 12 bases between the two ends. The CDR3 sequence is 14 residues long. CDR1 is SGHRS, CDR2 YFSETQ, per germline. CDR3 loop: CASSLSQGFYEQYF. The DNA for the CDR3 is TGCGCCAGCAGCTTGTCACAGGGTTTTTACGAGCAGTACTTC.

A single count supports this clone. The V gene is TRBV9, the J gene TRBJ2-7, with TRBD1 as a possible D gene (5 bases). CDR1 and CDR2 from the germline V gene are SGDLS and YYNGEE. V was pared by 3 bases and J by 3 bases, with 16 bases between. The CDR3 spans 15 residues. CDR3 DNA sequence: TGTGCCAGCAGCGGATCGGCCCAGGGCTACTACGAGCAGTACTTC. It is translated as CASSGSAQGYYEQYF.

The rearrangement joins TRBV4-3 to TRBJ2-1; D might be TRBD1 (6 bases). This CDR3 is built from 15 residues. Looked up from germline, CDR1 is LGHNA and CDR2 is YSLEER. Trimming took 5 bases from V and 1 from J, leaving 12 bases between them. The CDR3 sequence: CASSAYRVSYNEQFF. Written as DNA, the CDR3 is TGCGCCAGCAGCGCCTACAGGGTTTCCTACAATGAGCAGTTCTTC.

The chain joins TRBV30 to TRBJ1-4; TRBD1 might be the D (5 bases). V was shortened by 1 base and J by 8 bases, with 14 bases between the two germline ends. CDR1 is GTSNPN, CDR2 SVGIG, per germline (reference sequence). The CDR3 covers 14 residues. This CDR3 reads CAWSDQGGGEKLFF. The CDR3 coding sequence is TGTGCCTGGAGTGATCAGGGCGGGGGAGAAAAACTGTTTTTT.

The chain uses TRBV7-9 and TRBJ2-5; 10 bases align to TRBD1. Germline V gene sequence: CDR1 SEHNR, CDR2 FQNEAQ (reference sequence). Germline trimming cut 3 bases from V and 5 bases from J; bases unmatched to any gene: 6. This CDR3 spans 15 amino acids. The CDR3, as DNA: TGTGCCAGCAGCTTCCGACAGGGGGCGAGGGAGACCCAGTACTTC. It translates to CASSFRQGARETQYF.

The rearrangement uses TRBV18 and TRBJ2-3; 13 bases are shared with TRBD2. Germline lookup yields CDR1 KGHSH and CDR2 LQKENI. V lost 1 base to trimming and J lost 3 bases; unmatched junction nucleotides: 4. The CDR3 runs 17 residues. The CDR3 loop reads CASSPQRGLAGTDTQYF. The DNA for the CDR3 is TGTGCCAGCTCACCACAGAGGGGACTAGCGGGGACAGATACGCAGTATTTT.

The rearrangement uses TRBV7-8 and TRBJ2-7; D remains ambiguous. Trimming shortened V by 1 base and J by 5 bases, and 3 bases separated the two germline ends. Looked up from germline, CDR1 is SGHVS and CDR2 is FQNEAQ. The CDR3 loop spans 11 amino acids. The CDR3 DNA sequence: TGTGCCAGCAGCTTAGTCGACGAGCAGTACTTC. Translation: CASSLVDEQYF.

This clone was found once. The CDR3 DNA reads TGTGCCAGCAGCTTGGGGGACAGTTCCAATCAGCCCCAGCATTTT. Its protein product is CASSLGDSSNQPQHF. The genes are TRBV7-2 and TRBJ1-5; 7 nucleotides match TRBD1. The CDR3 length is 15 residues. Unmatched junction bases numbered 5, after V lost 3 bases and J lost 3 bases. Germline values: CDR1 SGHTA, CDR2 FQGNSA.

This chain links TRBV18 with TRBJ2-7; 14 bases match TRBD2. The germline V gene encodes CDR1 KGHSH and CDR2 LQKENI. The J segment lost 2 bases and the V segment lost 5 bases, leaving 5 bases of the junction unmatched. The CDR3 extends over 16 amino acids. The CDR3 DNA reads as TGTGCCAGCTCAGGACTAGCGGGGGGCCTTACCTACGAGCAGTACTTC. It specifies CASSGLAGGLTYEQYF.

The chain links TRBV2 to TRBJ2-2, with TRBD1 identical over 8 bases. V lost 3 bases to trimming and J lost 7 bases; unmatched junction nucleotides: 13. This CDR3 region has 17 residues. Germline V gene lookup returns CDR1 SNHLY and CDR2 FYNNEI. CDR3 protein: CASSDGVQGARSGELFF. Here the CDR3 DNA reads TGTGCCAGCAGTGATGGAGTCCAGGGGGCGCGTAGCGGGGAGCTGTTTTTT.

The gene calls are TRBV6-5 and TRBJ2-2; 8 nucleotides align to TRBD1. The CDR3 is 15 amino acids. V lost 6 bases, J lost 5 bases, and 8 bases stayed unmatched. Germline V gives CDR1 MNHEY, CDR2 SVGAGI. The CDR3 reads CASRSDRVSTGELFF. The CDR3 DNA is TGTGCCAGCAGGTCGGACAGGGTCTCTACCGGGGAGCTGTTTTTT.

The J gene is TRBJ2-5, the V gene TRBV9; D is possibly TRBD1 (5 bases). The V gene lost 0 bases and the J gene lost 2 bases, with 8 bases spanning the gap. This CDR3 has 14 residues. Germline V gives CDR1 SGDLS, CDR2 YYNGEE. The CDR3 reads CASSVVPGQETQYF. The DNA for the CDR3 is TGTGCCAGCAGCGTAGTTCCAGGGCAAGAGACCCAGTACTTC.

J is TRBJ2-7 and V is TRBV25-1; D might be TRBD2 (6 bases). Germline-derived CDR1 and CDR2 are MGHDK and SYGVNS. Deletions cut 6 bases from V and 3 bases from J, with 15 bases between. This CDR3 has 14 amino acids. CDR3 in DNA: TGTGCCAGCAGGGGAGGCCACGGCCTCTACGAGCAGTACTTC. Its translation is CASRGGHGLYEQYF.

The chain combines TRBV5-4 with TRBJ1-1; TRBD1 matches at 9 bases. CDR1 is SGHNT, CDR2 YYREEE, per germline (reference sequence). This CDR3 is 14 amino acids long. The J segment lost 5 bases and the V segment lost 6 bases, leaving 8 bases of the junction unmatched. The CDR3 loop is CASTTTGTGTEAFF. In nucleotides, the CDR3 is TGTGCCAGCACCACCACCGGGACAGGGACTGAAGCTTTCTTT.

This chain's CDR3 is CASSLDVLAGASPSWEQYF. CDR3 bases: TGTGCCAGCAGCTTAGATGTGTTAGCGGGAGCATCCCCTTCGTGGGAGCAGTACTTC. The chain combines TRBV7-9 with TRBJ2-7; the match to TRBD2 covers 9 bases. CDR1 is SEHNR, CDR2 FQNEAQ, per germline (reference sequence). The CDR3 is made up of 19 amino acids. After removal of 1 base from V and 7 bases from J, the junction contained 20 bases not matched to a gene.